The present entry profiles one T cell receptor (beta chain) with its context. After removal of 1 base from V and 7 bases from J, the junction contained 6 bases not matched to a gene. Germline V lookup: CDR1 LGHNA, CDR2 YNFKEQ. CDR3 size: 14 residues. These data are taken from a study of blood T cell repertoires in COVID-19. Measured with immunoSEQ multiplex PCR; TCRdb has only the in-frame clones, and not every one. The sample yields about 150,000 clones, about nine tenths seen once. The receptor comes from a woman in her 40s who had been exposed to COVID-19. Sequencing was done on a sample of PBMCs or T cells enriched from blood (not recorded which). The chain has TRBV4-2 and TRBJ2-5, with TRBD2 matching 7 bases. CDR3 amino acids: CASSQVGGVVTQYF. The CDR3 DNA sequence: TGTGCCAGCAGCCAAGTGGGAGGGGTGGTGACCCAGTACTTC.